This T cell receptor beta chain originates from a study of identical twins. Study results and caveats: Potential partial confounding of zero-insertion analyses by invariant MAIT and iNKT cells was noted.

Template switching added a universal primer binding site, and final cDNA carried unique molecular identifiers. TCRdb reprocessed the 5' RACE reads via MiXCR and lists one record per CDR3 protein. The table includes approximately 680,000 distinct CDR3 sequences, roughly 7.2% detected once. This clonotype occurred many times. Its antigen remains unknown. These data were also reused for a study on yellow fever vaccine responses in identical twins.

Sequencing was performed on PBMCs. The receptor comes from a young woman in good health.

CDR3 DNA sequence: TGTGCCATCACCGAGGGGACTAGCGGGGGTACAGATACGCAGTATTTT. It is translated as CAITEGTSGGTDTQYF. This chain joins TRBV10-3 and TRBJ2-3; 14 bases line up with TRBD2. The J segment lost 3 bases and the V segment lost 7 bases, leaving 6 bases of the junction unmatched. The CDR3 extends over 16 amino acids. The germline V gene encodes CDR1 ENHRY and CDR2 SYGVKD.